This TCR beta chain was documented in a study of response to subunit inactivated influenza vaccine. Study-wide results and caveats: Authors suggested few new T cells are recruited by each seasonal influenza vaccination.

TCRdb re-analysed the RT-PCR reads in MiXCR, keeping a single row per CDR3 protein. The sample has a few hundred thousand distinct CDR3 sequences; roughly 15% are singletons. This clonotype was picked up many times. What it recognizes is unknown. The junction shows a germline mismatch at one end, possibly a read error. Germline assignment: CDR1 WSHSY and CDR2 SAAADI. The CDR3 loop spans 13 amino acids. The chain recombines TRBV10-2 with TRBJ1-1, with 8 bases matching TRBD1. The TCR sequence derives from a man in his fifties who received an inactivated influenza vaccine. Source: PBMCs from blood, taken 11 to 12 days after vaccination. The CDR3 loop is CASSGQGNTEAFF. CDR3 nucleotides: TGTGCCAGCAGCGGACAGGGGAACACTGAAGCTTTCTTT.